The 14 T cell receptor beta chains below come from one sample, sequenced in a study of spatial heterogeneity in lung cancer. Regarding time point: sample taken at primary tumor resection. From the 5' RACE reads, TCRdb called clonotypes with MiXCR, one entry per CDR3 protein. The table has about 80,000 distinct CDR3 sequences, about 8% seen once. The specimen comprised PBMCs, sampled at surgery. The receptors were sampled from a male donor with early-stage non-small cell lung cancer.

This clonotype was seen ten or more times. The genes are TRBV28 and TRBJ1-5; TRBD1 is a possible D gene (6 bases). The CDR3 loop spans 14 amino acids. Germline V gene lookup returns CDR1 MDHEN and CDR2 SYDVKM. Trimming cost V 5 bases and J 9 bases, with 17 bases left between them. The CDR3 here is CASSPSTGFSPQHF. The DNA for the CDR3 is TGTGCCAGCAGTCCATCGACAGGTTTTTCGCCCCAGCATTTT.

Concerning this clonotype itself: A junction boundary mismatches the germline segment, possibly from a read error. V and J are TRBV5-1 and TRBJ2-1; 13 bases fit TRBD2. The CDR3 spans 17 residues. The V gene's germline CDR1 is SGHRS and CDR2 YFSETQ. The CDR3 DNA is TGCGCCACCAGCCCGGGACTAGCGGGGACCACCAACAATGAGCAGTTCTTC. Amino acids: CATSPGLAGTTNNEQFF. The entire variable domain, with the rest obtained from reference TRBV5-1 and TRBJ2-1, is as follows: KAGVTQTPRYLIKTRGQQVTLSCSPISGHRSVSWYQQTPGQGLQFLFEYFSETQRNKGNFPGRFSGRQFSNSRSEMNVSTLELGDSALYLCATSPGLAGTTNNEQFFGPGTRLTVL.

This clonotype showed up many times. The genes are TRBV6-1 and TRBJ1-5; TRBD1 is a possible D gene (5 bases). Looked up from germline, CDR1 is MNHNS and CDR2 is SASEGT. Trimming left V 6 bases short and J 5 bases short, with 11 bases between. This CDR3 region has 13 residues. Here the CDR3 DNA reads TGTGCCAGCAGAGGGACGGTTGATCAGCCCCAGCATTTT. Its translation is CASRGTVDQPQHF.

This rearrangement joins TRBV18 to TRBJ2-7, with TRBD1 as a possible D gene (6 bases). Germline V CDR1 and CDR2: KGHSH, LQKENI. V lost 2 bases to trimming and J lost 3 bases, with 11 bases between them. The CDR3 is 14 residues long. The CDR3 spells CASSPLQGGYEQYF. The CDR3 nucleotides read TGTGCCAGCTCACCATTACAGGGCGGCTACGAGCAGTACTTC. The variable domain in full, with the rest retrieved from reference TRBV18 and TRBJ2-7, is NAGVMQNPRHLVRRRGQEARLRCSPMKGHSHVYWYRQLPEEGLKFMVYLQKENIIDESGMPKERFSAEFPKEGPSILRIQQVVRGDSAAYFCASSPLQGGYEQYFGPGTRLTVT.

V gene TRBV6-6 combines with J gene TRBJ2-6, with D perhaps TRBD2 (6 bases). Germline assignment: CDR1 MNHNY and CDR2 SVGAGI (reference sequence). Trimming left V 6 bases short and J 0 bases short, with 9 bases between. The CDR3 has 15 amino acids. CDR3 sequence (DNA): TGTGCCAGCAGCAACGGGGGCTCTGGGGCCAACGTCCTGACTTTC. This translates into CASSNGGSGANVLTF.

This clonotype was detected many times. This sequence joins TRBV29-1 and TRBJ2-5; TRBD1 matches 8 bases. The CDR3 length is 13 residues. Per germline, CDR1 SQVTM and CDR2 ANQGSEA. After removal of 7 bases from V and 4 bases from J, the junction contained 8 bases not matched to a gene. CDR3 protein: CSAARTGTETQYF. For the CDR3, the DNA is TGCAGCGCCGCCCGGACAGGGACAGAGACCCAGTACTTC.

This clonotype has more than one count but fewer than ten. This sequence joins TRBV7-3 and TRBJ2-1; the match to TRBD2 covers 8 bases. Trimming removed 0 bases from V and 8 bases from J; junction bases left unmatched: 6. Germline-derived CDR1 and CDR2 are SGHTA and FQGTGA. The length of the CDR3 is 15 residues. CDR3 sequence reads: CASSLTSGKNDEQFF. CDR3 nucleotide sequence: TGTGCCAGCAGCTTAACTAGCGGGAAGAACGATGAGCAGTTCTTC.

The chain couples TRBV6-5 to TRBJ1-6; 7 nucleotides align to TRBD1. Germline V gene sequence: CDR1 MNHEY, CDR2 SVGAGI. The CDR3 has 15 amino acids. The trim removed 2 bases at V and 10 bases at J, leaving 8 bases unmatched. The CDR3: CASSYEANRGSPLHF. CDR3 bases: TGTGCCAGCAGTTACGAGGCCAACAGGGGCTCACCCCTCCACTTT.

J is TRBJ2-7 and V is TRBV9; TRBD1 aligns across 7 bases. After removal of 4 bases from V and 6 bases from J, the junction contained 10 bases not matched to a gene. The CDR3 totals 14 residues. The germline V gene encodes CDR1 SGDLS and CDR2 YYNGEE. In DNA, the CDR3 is TGTGCCAGCAGCCCCCAGACAGGGCAAAGCGAGCAGTACTTC. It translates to CASSPQTGQSEQYF.

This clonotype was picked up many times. The CDR3 sequence: CASSPGQGLANYGYTF. In nucleotides, the CDR3 is TGTGCCAGCAGCCCGGGACAGGGCCTTGCTAACTATGGCTACACCTTC. The chain carries TRBV11-2 and TRBJ1-2; 9 nucleotides line up with TRBD1. Trimming at V came to 5 bases and at J to 0 bases, leaving 7 bases not matched to a gene. The V gene's germline CDR1 is SGHAT and CDR2 FQNNGV. The CDR3 consists of 16 residues.

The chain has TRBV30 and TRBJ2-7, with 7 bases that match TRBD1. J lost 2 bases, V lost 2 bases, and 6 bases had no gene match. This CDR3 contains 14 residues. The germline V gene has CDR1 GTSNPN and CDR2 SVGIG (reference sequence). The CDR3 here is CAWSTGEATYEQYF. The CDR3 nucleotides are TGTGCCTGGAGTACAGGGGAAGCAACCTACGAGCAGTACTTC.

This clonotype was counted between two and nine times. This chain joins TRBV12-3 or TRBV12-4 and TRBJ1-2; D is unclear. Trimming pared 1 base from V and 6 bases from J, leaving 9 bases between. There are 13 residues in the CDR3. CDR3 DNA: TGTGCCAGCAGTTTAGGCCCCGGGGATGGCTACACCTTC. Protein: CASSLGPGDGYTF.

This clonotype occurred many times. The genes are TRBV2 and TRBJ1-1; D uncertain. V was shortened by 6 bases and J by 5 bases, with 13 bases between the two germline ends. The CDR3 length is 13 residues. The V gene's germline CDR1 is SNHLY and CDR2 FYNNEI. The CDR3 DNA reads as TGTGCCAGCAGCGTTAGGGAAGATACTGAAGCTTTCTTT. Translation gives CASSVREDTEAFF. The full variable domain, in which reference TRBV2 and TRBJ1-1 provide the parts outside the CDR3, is EPEVTQTPSHQVTQMGQEVILRCVPISNHLYFYWYRQILGQKVEFLVSFYNNEISEKSEIFDDQFSVERPDGSNFTLKIRSTKLEDSAMYFCASSVREDTEAFFGQGTRLTVV.

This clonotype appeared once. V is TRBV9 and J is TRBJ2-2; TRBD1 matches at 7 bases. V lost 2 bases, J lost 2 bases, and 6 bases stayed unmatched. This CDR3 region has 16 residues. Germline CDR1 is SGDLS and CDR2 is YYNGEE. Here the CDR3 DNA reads TGTGCCAGCAGCGTGAACAGGGGCCATAACACCGGGGAGCTGTTTTTT. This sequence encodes CASSVNRGHNTGELFF.